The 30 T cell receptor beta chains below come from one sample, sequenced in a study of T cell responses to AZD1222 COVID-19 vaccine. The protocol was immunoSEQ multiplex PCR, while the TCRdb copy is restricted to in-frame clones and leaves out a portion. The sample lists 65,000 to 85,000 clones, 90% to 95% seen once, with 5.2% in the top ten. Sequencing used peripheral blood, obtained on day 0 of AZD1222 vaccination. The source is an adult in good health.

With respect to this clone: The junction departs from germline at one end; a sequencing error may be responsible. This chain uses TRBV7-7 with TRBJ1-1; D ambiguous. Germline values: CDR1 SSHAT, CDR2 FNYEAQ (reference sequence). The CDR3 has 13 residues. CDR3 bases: TGTGCTAGCAGCTTAGAGAAAGGCACTGAAGCTTTCTTT. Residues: CASSLEKGTEAFF.

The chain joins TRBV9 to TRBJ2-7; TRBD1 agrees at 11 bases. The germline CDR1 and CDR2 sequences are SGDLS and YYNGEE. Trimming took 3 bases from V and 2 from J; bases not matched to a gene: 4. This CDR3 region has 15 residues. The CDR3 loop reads CASSAGQGAAYEQYF. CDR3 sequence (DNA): TGTGCCAGCAGCGCCGGACAGGGGGCTGCCTACGAGCAGTACTTC. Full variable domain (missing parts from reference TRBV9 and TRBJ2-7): DSGVTQTPKHLITATGQRVTLRCSPRSGDLSVYWYQQSLDQGLQFLIQYYNGEERAKGNILERFSAQQFPDLHSELNLSSLELGDSALYFCASSAGQGAAYEQYFGPGTRLTVT.

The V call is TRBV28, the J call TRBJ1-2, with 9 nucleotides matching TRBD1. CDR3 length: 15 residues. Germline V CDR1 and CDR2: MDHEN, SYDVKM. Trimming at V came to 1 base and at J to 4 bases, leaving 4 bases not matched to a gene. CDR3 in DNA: TGTGCCAGCAGTTTATCGACAGGGGGTCTCTATGGCTACACCTTC. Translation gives CASSLSTGGLYGYTF.

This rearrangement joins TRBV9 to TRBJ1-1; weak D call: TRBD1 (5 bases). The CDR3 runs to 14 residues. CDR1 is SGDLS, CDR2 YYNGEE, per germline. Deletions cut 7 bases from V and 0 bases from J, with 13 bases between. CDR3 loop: CASRRGTVNTEAFF. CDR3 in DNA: TGTGCCAGCCGGCGTGGGACGGTGAACACTGAAGCTTTCTTT.

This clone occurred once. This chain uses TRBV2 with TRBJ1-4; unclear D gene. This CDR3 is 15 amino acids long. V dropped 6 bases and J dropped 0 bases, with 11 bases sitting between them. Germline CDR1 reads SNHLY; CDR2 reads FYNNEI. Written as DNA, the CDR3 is TGTGCCAGCAGGAAGATACAGTCAACTAATGAAAAACTGTTTTTT. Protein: CASRKIQSTNEKLFF.

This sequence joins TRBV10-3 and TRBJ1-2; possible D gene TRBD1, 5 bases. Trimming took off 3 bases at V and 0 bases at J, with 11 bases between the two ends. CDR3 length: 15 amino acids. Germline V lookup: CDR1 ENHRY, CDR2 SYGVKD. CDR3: CAISDEGRANYGYTF. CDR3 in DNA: TGTGCCATCAGTGACGAGGGGCGGGCTAACTATGGCTACACCTTC.

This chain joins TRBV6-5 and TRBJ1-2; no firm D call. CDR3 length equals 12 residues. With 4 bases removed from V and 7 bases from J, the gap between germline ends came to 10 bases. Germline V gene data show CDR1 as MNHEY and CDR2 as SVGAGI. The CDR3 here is CASSFRGGGYTF. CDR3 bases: TGTGCCAGCAGTTTCCGGGGTGGTGGCTACACCTTC.

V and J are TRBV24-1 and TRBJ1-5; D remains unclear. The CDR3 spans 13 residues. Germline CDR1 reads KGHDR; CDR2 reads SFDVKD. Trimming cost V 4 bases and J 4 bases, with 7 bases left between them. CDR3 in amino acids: CATSESGNQPQHF. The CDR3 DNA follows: TGTGCCACCAGTGAAAGTGGGAATCAGCCCCAGCATTTT.

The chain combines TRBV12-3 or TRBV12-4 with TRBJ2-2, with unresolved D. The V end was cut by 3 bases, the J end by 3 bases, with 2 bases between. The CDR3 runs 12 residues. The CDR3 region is CASSFDTGELFF. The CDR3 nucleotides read TGTGCCAGCAGTTTCGACACCGGGGAGCTGTTTTTT.

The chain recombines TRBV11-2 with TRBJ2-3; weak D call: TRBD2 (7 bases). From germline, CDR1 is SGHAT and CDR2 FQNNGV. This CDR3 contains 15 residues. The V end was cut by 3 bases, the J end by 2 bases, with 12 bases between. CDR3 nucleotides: TGTGCCAGCAGCTTTGTCCGGGGGGCCACAGATACGCAGTATTTT. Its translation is CASSFVRGATDTQYF.

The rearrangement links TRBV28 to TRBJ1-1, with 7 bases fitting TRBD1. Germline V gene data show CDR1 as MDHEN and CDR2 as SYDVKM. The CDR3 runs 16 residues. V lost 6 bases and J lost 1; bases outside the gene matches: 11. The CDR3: CASRGLWGQPNTEAFF. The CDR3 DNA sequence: TGTGCCAGCAGGGGGCTGTGGGGACAGCCGAACACTGAAGCTTTCTTT.

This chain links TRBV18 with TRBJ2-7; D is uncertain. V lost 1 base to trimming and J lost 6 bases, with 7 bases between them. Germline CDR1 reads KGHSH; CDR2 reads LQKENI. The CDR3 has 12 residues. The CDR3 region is CASSPQGSEQYF. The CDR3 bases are TGTGCCAGCTCACCACAGGGTTCCGAGCAGTACTTC.

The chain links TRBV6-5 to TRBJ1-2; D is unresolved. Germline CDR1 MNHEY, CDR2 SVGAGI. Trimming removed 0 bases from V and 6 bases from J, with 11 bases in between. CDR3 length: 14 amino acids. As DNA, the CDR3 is TGTGCCAGCAGTTACTCGTCCGGGGATCATGGCTACACCTTC. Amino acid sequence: CASSYSSGDHGYTF.

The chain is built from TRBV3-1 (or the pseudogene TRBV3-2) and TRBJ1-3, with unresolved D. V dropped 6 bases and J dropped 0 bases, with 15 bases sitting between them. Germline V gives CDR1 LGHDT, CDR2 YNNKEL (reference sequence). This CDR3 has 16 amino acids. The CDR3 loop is CASSHAGGNSGNTIYF. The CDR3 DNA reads TGTGCCAGCAGTCACGCCGGCGGAAACTCTGGAAACACCATATATTTT.

CDR3 in amino acids: CASSHGTKNTGELFF. Here the CDR3 DNA reads TGTGCCAGTAGTCACGGGACGAAGAACACCGGGGAGCTGTTTTTT. This chain connects TRBV19 to TRBJ2-2; tentatively, D is TRBD1 or TRBD2 (5 bases each). Per germline, CDR1 LNHDA and CDR2 SQIVND (reference sequence). Trimming cost V 5 bases and J 1 base, with 11 bases left between them. CDR3 size: 15 residues.

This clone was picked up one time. CDR3 region: CSASFREGSSDTQYF. The CDR3 bases are TGCAGTGCTAGTTTTCGGGAGGGGAGTTCAGATACGCAGTATTTT. V gene TRBV20-1 combines with J gene TRBJ2-3, with 8 bases lining up with TRBD2. CDR1 and CDR2 (germline): DFQATT, SNEGSKA (reference sequence). V was clipped by 3 bases and J by 4 bases; unmatched bases: 9. This CDR3 comprises 15 residues.

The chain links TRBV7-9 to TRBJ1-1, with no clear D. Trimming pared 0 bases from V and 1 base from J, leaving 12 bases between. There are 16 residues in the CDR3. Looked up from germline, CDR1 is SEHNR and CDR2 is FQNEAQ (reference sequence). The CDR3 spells CASSLALADTNTEAFF. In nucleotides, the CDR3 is TGTGCCAGCAGCTTAGCGCTGGCAGATACGAACACTGAAGCTTTCTTT.

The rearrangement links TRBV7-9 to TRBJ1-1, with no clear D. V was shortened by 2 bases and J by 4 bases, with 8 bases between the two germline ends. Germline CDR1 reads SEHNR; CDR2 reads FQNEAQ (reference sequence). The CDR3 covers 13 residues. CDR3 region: CASSLWRGTEAFF. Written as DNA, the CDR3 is TGTGCCAGCAGCTTATGGCGGGGCACTGAAGCTTTCTTT. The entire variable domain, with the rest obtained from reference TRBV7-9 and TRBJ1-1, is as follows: DTGVSQNPRHKITKRGQNVTFRCDPISEHNRLYWYRQTLGQGPEFLTYFQNEAQLEKSRLLSDRFSAERPKGSFSTLEIQRTEQGDSAMYLCASSLWRGTEAFFGQGTRLTVV.

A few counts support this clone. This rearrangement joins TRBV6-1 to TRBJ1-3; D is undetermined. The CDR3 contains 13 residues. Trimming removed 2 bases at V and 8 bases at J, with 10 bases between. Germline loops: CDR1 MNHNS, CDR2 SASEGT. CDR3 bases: TGTGCCAGCAGTGAACAATGGCCATACACCATATATTTT. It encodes CASSEQWPYTIYF.

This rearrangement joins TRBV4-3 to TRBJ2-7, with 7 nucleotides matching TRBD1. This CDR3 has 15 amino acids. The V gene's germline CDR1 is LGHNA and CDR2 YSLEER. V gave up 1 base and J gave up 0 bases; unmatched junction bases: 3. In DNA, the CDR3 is TGCGCCAGCAGCCAAGCCAGACAGGGCTCCTACGAGCAGTACTTC. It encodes CASSQARQGSYEQYF.

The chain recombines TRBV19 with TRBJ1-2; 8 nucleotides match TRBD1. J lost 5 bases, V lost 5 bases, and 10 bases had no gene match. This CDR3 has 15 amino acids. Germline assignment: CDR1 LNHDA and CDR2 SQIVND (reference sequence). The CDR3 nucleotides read TGTGCCAGTAGTTCCACCGGACAGGGAGAATATGGCTACACCTTC. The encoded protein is CASSSTGQGEYGYTF.

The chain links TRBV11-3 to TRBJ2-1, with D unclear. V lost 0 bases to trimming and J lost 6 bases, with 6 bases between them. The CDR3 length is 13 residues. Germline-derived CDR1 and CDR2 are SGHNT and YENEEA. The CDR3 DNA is TGTGCCAGCAGCTTAGAATATCCCAATGAGCAGTTCTTC. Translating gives CASSLEYPNEQFF.

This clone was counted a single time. Here the CDR3 DNA reads TGTGCCAGCAGCACACAGGGTAGGCCTGAAGCTTTCTTT. Translated: CASSTQGRPEAFF. J is TRBJ1-1 and V is TRBV9; perhaps TRBD1 as D (6 bases). Germline CDR1 and CDR2: SGDLS and YYNGEE. CDR3 length equals 13 residues. The ends were cut back, 4 bases at V and 6 bases at J, with 13 bases in the middle.

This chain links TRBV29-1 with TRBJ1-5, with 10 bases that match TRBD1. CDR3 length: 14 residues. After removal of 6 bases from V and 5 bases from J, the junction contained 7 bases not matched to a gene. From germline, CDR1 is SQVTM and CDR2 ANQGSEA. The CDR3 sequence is CSVSPGTGDQPQHF. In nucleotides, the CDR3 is TGCAGCGTCTCTCCCGGGACAGGGGATCAGCCCCAGCATTTT.

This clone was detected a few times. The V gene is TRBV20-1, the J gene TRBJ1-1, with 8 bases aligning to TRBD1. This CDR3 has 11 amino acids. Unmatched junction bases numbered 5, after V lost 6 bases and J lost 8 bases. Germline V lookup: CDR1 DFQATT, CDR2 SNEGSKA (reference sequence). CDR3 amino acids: CSADRADEAFF. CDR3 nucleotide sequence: TGCAGTGCGGACAGGGCGGACGAAGCTTTCTTT.

The CDR3 sequence is CASSLALNLLQETQYF. The CDR3 DNA is TGTGCCAGCAGCTTAGCGCTTAACCTACTGCAAGAGACCCAGTACTTC. The chain carries TRBV7-9 and TRBJ2-5; D remains ambiguous. Germline V gene lookup returns CDR1 SEHNR and CDR2 FQNEAQ (reference sequence). V lost 0 bases and J 2 bases, leaving 13 bases between the germline ends. The CDR3 has 16 residues.

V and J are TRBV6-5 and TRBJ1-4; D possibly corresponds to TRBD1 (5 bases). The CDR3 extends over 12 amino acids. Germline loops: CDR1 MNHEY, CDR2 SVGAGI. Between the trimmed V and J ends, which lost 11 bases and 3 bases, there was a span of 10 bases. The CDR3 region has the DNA TGTGCCCCGGGGCACCCTAATGAAAAACTGTTTTTT. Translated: CAPGHPNEKLFF.

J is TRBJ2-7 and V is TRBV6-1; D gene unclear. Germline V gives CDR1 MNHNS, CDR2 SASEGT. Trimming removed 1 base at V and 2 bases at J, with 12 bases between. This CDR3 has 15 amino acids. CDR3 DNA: TGTGCCAGCAGTGAAGATTGGGTTTCCACCTACGAGCAGTACTTC. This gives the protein CASSEDWVSTYEQYF.

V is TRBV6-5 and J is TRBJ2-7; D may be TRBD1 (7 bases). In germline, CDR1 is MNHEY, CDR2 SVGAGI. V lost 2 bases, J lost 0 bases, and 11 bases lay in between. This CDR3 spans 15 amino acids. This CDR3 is CASSYGGDSSYEQYF. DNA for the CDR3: TGTGCCAGCAGTTACGGCGGGGACAGCTCCTACGAGCAGTACTTC.

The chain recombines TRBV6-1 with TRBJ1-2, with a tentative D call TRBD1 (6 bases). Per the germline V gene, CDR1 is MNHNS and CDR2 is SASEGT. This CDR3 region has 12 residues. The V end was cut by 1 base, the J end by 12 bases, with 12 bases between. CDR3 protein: CASSEEGRGHTF. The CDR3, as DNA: TGTGCCAGCAGTGAAGAAGGCAGGGGCCACACCTTC.